The T cell receptor (beta chain) described here comes from a study of CD8 T cells in ankylosing spondylitis. Study conclusions and caveats: Clones linked to disease were reported to show significant enrichment in matched ankylosing spondylitis synovial fluid. A TCR beta motif of fewer than ten highly homologous variants seemed to mark ankylosing spondylitis blood. Some motif variants had been reported before (in reactive arthritis synovial fluid and blood). Clones linked with disease were CD8+ and fairly uncommon in the peripheral blood.

Using quantitative 5'-RACE with molecular barcodes, the authors made TCR beta libraries. Each CDR3 protein is one row after TCRdb ran MiXCR on the 5' RACE reads. The sample contains about 750,000 distinct CDR3 sequences, around a fifth of which appear only once. V was shortened by 1 base and J by 3 bases, with 13 bases between the two germline ends. From germline, CDR1 is SGHTA and CDR2 FQGNSA. The CDR3 contains 16 residues. In the case of this clonotype: Its antigen is not identified.

What was sequenced was blood, either unsorted or a sorted T cell fraction (not recorded which). The chain joins TRBV7-2 to TRBJ2-1, with D perhaps matching TRBD2 (6 bases). The clonotype originates from a male donor with ankylosing spondylitis. In DNA form, the CDR3 reads TGTGCCAGCAGCTTAGTTATGGCTAGCGTCTACAATGAGCAGTTCTTC. Its translation: CASSLVMASVYNEQFF.